One TCR beta chain is described in this entry. Those who participated ranged in age from 18 to 89 years and resided in around 22 US areas. Symptom resolution, clearance, or two negative PCRs marked donors in Cohort 3 as recovered. Produced via immunoSEQ multiplex PCR; TCRdb's table is partial and in-frame only. Among 450,000 to 500,000 clones listed, about 90% were seen once. Germline CDR1 LNHNV, CDR2 YYDKDF (reference sequence). The CDR3 has 16 residues. Germline trimming cut 3 bases from V and 1 base from J; bases unmatched to any gene: 7. The source of the sample is a study of blood T cell repertoires in COVID-19. Study-level information: Samples taken during acute and convalescent COVID-19 were collected in the United States, Italy and Spain.

This sequence was found in a woman under 30 who had recovered from COVID-19. Sequenced material: PBMCs or T cells enriched from blood (not recorded which). The V gene is TRBV15, the J gene TRBJ1-1, with 8 bases that match TRBD1. CDR3 in DNA: TGTGCCACCAGCAGGCCCCGGGACAGGTCGAACACTGAAGCTTTCTTT. This sequence encodes CATSRPRDRSNTEAFF.